A single sample is the source of the 15 T cell receptor beta chains below, sequenced in a study of STAT5B mutations in CD4+ large granular lymphocyte leukemia. The assay was immunoSEQ multiplex PCR, and TCRdb's table has in-frame clones only and misses some. The sample shows over 30,000 clones, about four fifths of them seen only once. Sequenced sample: CD4+ T cells from blood buffy coats. The receptors were gathered from a human donor in good health.

The rearrangement links TRBV29-1 to TRBJ2-7, with a possible D match to TRBD1 (5 bases). Between the trimmed V and J ends, which lost 1 base and 2 bases, there was a span of 9 bases. This CDR3 contains 13 residues. The V gene's germline CDR1 is SQVTM and CDR2 ANQGSEA. The CDR3 nucleotides are TGCAGCGTTGAAGGTGACAGAACCTACGAGCAGTACTTC. The encoded protein is CSVEGDRTYEQYF.

This clone was picked up a small number of times. CDR3 DNA sequence: TGTGCCAGCACTTTCCGGACAGGCGCCTATGGCTACACCTTC. Translation: CASTFRTGAYGYTF. V gene TRBV21-1 combines with J gene TRBJ1-2; the D call of TRBD1 is as the table states it, not checked on the DNA. TRBV21-1 is tagged as a pseudogene. The CDR3 is made up of 14 amino acids.

A remark on this clone: Germline and junction disagree at one end, which may indicate a read error. V gene TRBV28 combines with J gene TRBJ2-2, with 10 nucleotides matching TRBD1. The CDR3 consists of 15 residues. The V gene's germline CDR1 is MDHEN and CDR2 SYDVKM. The CDR3 sequence is CASCLPGQGTGELFF. The CDR3 DNA follows: TGTGCCAGCTGTTTGCCGGGACAGGGGACCGGGGAGCTGTTTTTT.

V gene TRBV7-2 combines with J gene TRBJ2-7, with a possible D match to TRBD1 (6 bases). Germline lookup yields CDR1 SGHTA and CDR2 FQGNSA. The CDR3 totals 14 residues. The V end was cut by 3 bases, the J end by 7 bases, with 16 bases between. The CDR3 DNA reads TGTGCCAGCAGCTTGACAGGTCAGCCAGGAGAGCAGTACTTC. Amino acid sequence: CASSLTGQPGEQYF.

The chain couples TRBV29-1 to TRBJ2-3; no clear D gene. Per germline, CDR1 SQVTM and CDR2 ANQGSEA. V was trimmed by 7 bases and J by 3 bases, leaving 14 bases between them. The CDR3 contains 13 residues. CDR3 loop: CSGNGVGTDTQYF. The CDR3 DNA reads TGCAGCGGGAATGGGGTTGGTACAGATACGCAGTATTTT.

This chain links TRBV19 with TRBJ2-5, with D maybe TRBD1 (5 bases). The V gene's germline CDR1 is LNHDA and CDR2 SQIVND (reference sequence). The CDR3 is 16 amino acids. Trimming took 1 base from V and 5 from J, leaving 17 bases between them. This CDR3 is CASSIADSQGWETQYF. CDR3 sequence (DNA): TGTGCCAGTAGTATAGCAGACAGCCAAGGGTGGGAGACCCAGTACTTC.

This chain uses TRBV6-1 with TRBJ2-7, with 11 bases aligning to TRBD1. There are 15 residues in the CDR3. Looked up from germline, CDR1 is MNHNS and CDR2 is SASEGT. The V gene end was trimmed by 5 bases and the J gene end by 4 bases; junction bases not matched to a gene: 7. The CDR3 region is CASSSPGQGGYEQYF. CDR3 nucleotides: TGTGCCAGCAGTTCGCCGGGACAGGGGGGATACGAGCAGTACTTC.

V is TRBV21-1 and J is TRBJ2-7; the D call of TRBD1 is as the table states it, not checked on the DNA. TRBV21-1 is a known pseudogene. This CDR3 comprises 14 residues. The CDR3 nucleotides read TGTGCCAGCACCAAGGGGCGGCGCCCCTACGAGCAGTACTTC. Encoded protein: CASTKGRRPYEQYF.

This clone was observed a single time. The chain has TRBV7-9 and TRBJ2-3; 10 bases map to TRBD1. This CDR3 comprises 16 residues. In germline, CDR1 is SEHNR, CDR2 FQNEAQ (reference sequence). The V and J ends lost 6 bases and 6 bases, in that order; junction bases with no gene match: 12. The CDR3 DNA sequence: TGTGCCAGCAGGCCCCGACAGGGGGCGCTTTGGGATACGCAGTATTTT. Amino acids: CASRPRQGALWDTQYF. Variable domain in full (rest from reference TRBV7-9 and TRBJ2-3): DTGVSQNPRHKITKRGQNVTFRCDPISEHNRLYWYRQTLGQGPEFLTYFQNEAQLEKSRLLSDRFSAERPKGSFSTLEIQRTEQGDSAMYLCASRPRQGALWDTQYFGPGTRLTVL.

This chain connects TRBV11-2 to TRBJ2-7; D is unclear. The V end was cut by 6 bases, the J end by 3 bases, with 9 bases between. The CDR3 runs 12 residues. Germline V gene data show CDR1 as SGHAT and CDR2 as FQNNGV. CDR3 in amino acids: CASSPGFYEQYF. In DNA, the CDR3 is TGTGCCAGCAGTCCCGGTTTCTACGAGCAGTACTTC.

The chain employs TRBV27 and TRBJ1-6, with 7 positions matching TRBD1. CDR3 size: 15 residues. V lost 2 bases to trimming and J lost 6 bases; unmatched junction nucleotides: 4. Germline V gene lookup returns CDR1 MNHEY and CDR2 SMNVEV (reference sequence). The CDR3 coding sequence is TGTGCCAGCAGTTTAACCCGGGACAGTAATTCACCCCTCCACTTT. This gives the protein CASSLTRDSNSPLHF.

The V gene is TRBV11-2, the J gene TRBJ2-7, with D perhaps being TRBD1 or TRBD2 (5 bases each). The CDR3 contains 16 residues. The germline V and J ends were trimmed by 6 bases and 2 bases, with 20 bases remaining between them. Per the germline V gene, CDR1 is SGHAT and CDR2 is FQNNGV. The CDR3 is CASSPGWAGSPYEQYF. DNA for the CDR3: TGTGCCAGCAGTCCGGGTTGGGCAGGGAGCCCCTACGAGCAGTACTTC.

CDR3 in amino acids: CASSESIGGWGNEQFF. CDR3 DNA: TGCGCCAGCAGTGAGTCGATAGGGGGCTGGGGGAATGAGCAGTTCTTC. The J gene is TRBJ2-1, the V gene TRBV10-1, with 7 nucleotides matching TRBD1. Trimming at V came to 0 bases and at J to 7 bases, leaving 9 bases not matched to a gene. The CDR3 length is 16 residues. Germline V gene sequence: CDR1 WNHNN, CDR2 SYGVQD (reference sequence).

The chain couples TRBV6-5 to TRBJ1-2, with D uncertain. V was clipped by 6 bases and J by 0 bases, with 14 bases between them. This CDR3 comprises 15 residues. Germline V gene lookup returns CDR1 MNHEY and CDR2 SVGAGI. As DNA, the CDR3 is TGTGCCAGCAGCTCAGTCGGGTCCCCTAACTATGGCTACACCTTC. It translates to CASSSVGSPNYGYTF.

V is TRBV7-2 and J is TRBJ1-2, with a tentative D call TRBD1 (6 bases). The CDR3 extends over 15 amino acids. CDR1 SGHTA and CDR2 FQGNSA come from the germline V gene. V was pared by 5 bases and J by 2 bases, with 15 bases between. The CDR3: CASSLGQGSNYGYTF. The DNA for the CDR3 is TGTGCCAGCAGCCTGGGACAAGGAAGCAACTATGGCTACACCTTC.